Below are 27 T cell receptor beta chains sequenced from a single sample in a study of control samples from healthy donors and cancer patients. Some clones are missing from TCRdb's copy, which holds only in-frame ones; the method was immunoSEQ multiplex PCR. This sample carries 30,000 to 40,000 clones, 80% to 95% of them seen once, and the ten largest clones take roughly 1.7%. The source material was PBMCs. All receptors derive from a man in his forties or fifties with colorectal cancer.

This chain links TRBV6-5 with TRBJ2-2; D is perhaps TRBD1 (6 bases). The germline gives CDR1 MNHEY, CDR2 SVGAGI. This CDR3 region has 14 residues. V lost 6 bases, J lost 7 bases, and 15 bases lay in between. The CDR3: CASRSYRAIGELFF. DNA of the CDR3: TGTGCCAGCAGATCCTACAGGGCTATCGGGGAGCTGTTTTTT.

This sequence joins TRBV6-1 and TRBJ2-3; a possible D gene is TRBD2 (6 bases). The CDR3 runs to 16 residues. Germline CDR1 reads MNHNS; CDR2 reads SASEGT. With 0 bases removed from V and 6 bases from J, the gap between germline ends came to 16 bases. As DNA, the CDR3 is TGTGCCAGCAGTGAAGCGCTTCGGGGCGGGGCGGATACGCAGTATTTT. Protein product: CASSEALRGGADTQYF.

The CDR3: CSVRTGTEAFF. The CDR3 nucleotides are TGCAGCGTCCGGACAGGGACTGAAGCTTTCTTT. This rearrangement joins TRBV29-1 to TRBJ1-1; 8 positions agree with TRBD1. CDR3 length: 11 amino acids. V trimming: 6 bases; J trimming: 5 bases; junction bases outside the gene matches: 2. CDR1 and CDR2 from the germline V gene are SQVTM and ANQGSEA.

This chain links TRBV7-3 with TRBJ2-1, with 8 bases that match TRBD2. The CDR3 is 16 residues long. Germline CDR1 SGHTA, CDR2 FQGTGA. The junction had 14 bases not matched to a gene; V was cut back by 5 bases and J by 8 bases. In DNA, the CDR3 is TGTGCCAGCAGCGTGACCTTCGCGGGGGGCCTGGATGAGCAGTTCTTC. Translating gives CASSVTFAGGLDEQFF.

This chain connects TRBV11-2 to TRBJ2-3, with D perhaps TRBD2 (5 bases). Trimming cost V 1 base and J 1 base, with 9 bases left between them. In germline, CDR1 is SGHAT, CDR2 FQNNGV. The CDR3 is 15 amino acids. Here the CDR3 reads CASSLATRGTDTQYF. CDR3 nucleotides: TGTGCCAGCAGCTTAGCTACGCGGGGCACAGATACGCAGTATTTT.

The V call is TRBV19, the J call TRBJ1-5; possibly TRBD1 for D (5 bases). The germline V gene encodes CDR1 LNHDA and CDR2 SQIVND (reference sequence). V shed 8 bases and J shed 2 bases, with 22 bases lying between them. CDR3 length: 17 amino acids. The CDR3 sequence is CASHGAGQVGGNQPQHF. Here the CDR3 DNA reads TGTGCCAGTCACGGGGCCGGGCAGGTTGGGGGCAATCAGCCCCAGCATTTT. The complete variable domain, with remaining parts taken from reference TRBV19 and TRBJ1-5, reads DGGITQSPKYLFRKEGQNVTLSCEQNLNHDAMYWYRQDPGQGLRLIYYSQIVNDFQKGDIAEGYSVSREKKESFPLTVTSAQKNPTAFYLCASHGAGQVGGNQPQHFGDGTRLSIL.

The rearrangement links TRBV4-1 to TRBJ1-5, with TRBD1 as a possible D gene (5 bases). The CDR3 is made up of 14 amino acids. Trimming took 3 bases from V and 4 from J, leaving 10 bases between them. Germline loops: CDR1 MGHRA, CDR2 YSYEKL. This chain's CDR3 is CASSHFQGNQPQHF. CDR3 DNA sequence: TGCGCCAGCAGCCATTTTCAGGGTAATCAGCCCCAGCATTTT.

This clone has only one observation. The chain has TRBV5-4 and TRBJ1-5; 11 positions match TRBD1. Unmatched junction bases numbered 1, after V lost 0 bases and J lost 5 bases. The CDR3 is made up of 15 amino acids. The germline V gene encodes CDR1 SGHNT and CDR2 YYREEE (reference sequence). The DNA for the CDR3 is TGTGCCAGCAGCTTGGGGACAGGGGGCGATCAGCCCCAGCATTTT. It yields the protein CASSLGTGGDQPQHF. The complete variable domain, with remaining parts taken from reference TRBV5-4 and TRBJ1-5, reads ETGVTQSPTHLIKTRGQQVTLRCSSQSGHNTVSWYQQALGQGPQFIFQYYREEENGRGNFPPRFSGLQFPNYSSELNVNALELDDSALYLCASSLGTGGDQPQHFGDGTRLSIL.

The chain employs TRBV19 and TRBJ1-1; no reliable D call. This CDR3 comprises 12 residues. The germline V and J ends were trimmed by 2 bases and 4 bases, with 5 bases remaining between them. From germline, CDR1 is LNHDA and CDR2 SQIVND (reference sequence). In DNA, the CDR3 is TGTGCCAGTAGTATACCGGGCACTGAAGCTTTCTTT. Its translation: CASSIPGTEAFF. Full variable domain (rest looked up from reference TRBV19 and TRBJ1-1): DGGITQSPKYLFRKEGQNVTLSCEQNLNHDAMYWYRQDPGQGLRLIYYSQIVNDFQKGDIAEGYSVSREKKESFPLTVTSAQKNPTAFYLCASSIPGTEAFFGQGTRLTVV.

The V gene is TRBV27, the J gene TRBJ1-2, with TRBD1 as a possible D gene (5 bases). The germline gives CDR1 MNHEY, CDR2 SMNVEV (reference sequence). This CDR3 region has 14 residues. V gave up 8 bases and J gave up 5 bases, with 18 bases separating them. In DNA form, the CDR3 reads TGTGCCAGCGGAAACTCCGGAGGGGTGTATGGCTACACCTTC. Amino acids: CASGNSGGVYGYTF.

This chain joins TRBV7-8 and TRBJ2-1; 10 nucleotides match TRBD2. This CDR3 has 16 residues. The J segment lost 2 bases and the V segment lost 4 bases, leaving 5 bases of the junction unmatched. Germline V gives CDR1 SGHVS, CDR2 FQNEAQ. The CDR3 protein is CASSSDGLAAYNEQFF. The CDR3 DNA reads TGTGCCAGCAGCTCGGATGGACTAGCGGCCTACAATGAGCAGTTCTTC.

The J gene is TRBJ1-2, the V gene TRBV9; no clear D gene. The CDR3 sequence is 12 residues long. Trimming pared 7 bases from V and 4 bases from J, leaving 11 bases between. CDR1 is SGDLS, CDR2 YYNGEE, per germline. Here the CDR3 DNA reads TGTGCCAGCCTAAGGGCTGGCTATGGCTACACCTTC. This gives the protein CASLRAGYGYTF.

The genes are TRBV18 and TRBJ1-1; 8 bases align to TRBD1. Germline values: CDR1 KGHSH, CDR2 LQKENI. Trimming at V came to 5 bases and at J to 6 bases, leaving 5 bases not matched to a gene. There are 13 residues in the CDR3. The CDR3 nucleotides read TGTGCCAGCTCAATAGACAGGGGCGCTGAAGCTTTCTTT. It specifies CASSIDRGAEAFF. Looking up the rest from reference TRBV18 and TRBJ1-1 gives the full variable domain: NAGVMQNPRHLVRRRGQEARLRCSPMKGHSHVYWYRQLPEEGLKFMVYLQKENIIDESGMPKERFSAEFPKEGPSILRIQQVVRGDSAAYFCASSIDRGAEAFFGQGTRLTVV.

The CDR3 region has the DNA TGTGCCAGTACATCGGGAAACCAGCCCCAGCATTTT. Amino acids: CASTSGNQPQHF. J is TRBJ1-5 and V is TRBV19, with D uncertain. Trimming shortened V by 7 bases and J by 7 bases, and 11 bases separated the two germline ends. The germline CDR1 and CDR2 sequences are LNHDA and SQIVND (reference sequence). CDR3 length equals 12 residues.

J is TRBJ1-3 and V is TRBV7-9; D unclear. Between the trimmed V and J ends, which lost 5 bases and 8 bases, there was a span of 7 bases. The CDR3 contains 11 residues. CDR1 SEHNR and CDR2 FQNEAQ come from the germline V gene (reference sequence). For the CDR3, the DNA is TGTGCCAGCAGCCCCCTCGACACCATATATTTT. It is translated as CASSPLDTIYF.

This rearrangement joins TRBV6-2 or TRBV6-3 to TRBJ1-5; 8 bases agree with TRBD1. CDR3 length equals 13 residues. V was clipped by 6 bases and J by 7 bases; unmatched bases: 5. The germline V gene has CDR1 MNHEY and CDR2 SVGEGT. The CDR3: CASSAGGRQPQHF. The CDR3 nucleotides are TGTGCCAGCAGCGCAGGGGGCCGCCAGCCCCAGCATTTT.

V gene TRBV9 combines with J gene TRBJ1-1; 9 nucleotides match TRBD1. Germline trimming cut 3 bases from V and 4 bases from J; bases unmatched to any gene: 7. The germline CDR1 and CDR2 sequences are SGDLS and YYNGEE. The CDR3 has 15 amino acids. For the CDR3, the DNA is TGTGCCAGCAGCGGGTACAGGGGGCGGGGCACTGAAGCTTTCTTT. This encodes CASSGYRGRGTEAFF.

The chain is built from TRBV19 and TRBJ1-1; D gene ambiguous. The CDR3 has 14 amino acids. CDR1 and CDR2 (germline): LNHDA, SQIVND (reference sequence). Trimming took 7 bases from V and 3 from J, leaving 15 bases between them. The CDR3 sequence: CASKRRITDTEAFF. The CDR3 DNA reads TGTGCCAGTAAGCGCCGAATAACGGACACTGAAGCTTTCTTT.

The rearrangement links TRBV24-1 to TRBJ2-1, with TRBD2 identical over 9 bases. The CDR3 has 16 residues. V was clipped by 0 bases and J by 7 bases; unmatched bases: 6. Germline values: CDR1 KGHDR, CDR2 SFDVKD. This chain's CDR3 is CATSDLKRGAGNEQFF. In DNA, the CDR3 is TGTGCCACCAGTGATTTGAAGCGGGGGGCGGGGAATGAGCAGTTCTTC.

Here the CDR3 reads CASSWHRGTFSYEQYF. The CDR3 DNA sequence: TGTGCCAGCAGCTGGCACAGGGGCACTTTCTCCTACGAGCAGTACTTC. This chain joins TRBV5-6 and TRBJ2-7; 7 nucleotides line up with TRBD1. The V segment lost 3 bases and the J segment 0 bases; nucleotides outside the gene matches: 9. Germline V lookup: CDR1 SGHDT, CDR2 YYEEEE. This CDR3 is 16 amino acids long.

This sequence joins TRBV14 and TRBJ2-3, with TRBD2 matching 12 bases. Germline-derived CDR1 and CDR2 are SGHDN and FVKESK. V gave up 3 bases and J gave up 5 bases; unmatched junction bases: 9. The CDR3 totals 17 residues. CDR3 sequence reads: CASSQTILAGGRDTQYF. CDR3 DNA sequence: TGTGCCAGCAGCCAGACCATCCTAGCGGGGGGGCGAGATACGCAGTATTTT.

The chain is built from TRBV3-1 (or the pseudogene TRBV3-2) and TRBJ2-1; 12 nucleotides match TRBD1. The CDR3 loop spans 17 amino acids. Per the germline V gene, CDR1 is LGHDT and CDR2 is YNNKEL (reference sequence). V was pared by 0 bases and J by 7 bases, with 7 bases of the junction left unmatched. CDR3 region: CASSQDPLGQGANEQFF. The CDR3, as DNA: TGTGCCAGCAGCCAAGATCCGTTGGGACAGGGGGCTAATGAGCAGTTCTTC.

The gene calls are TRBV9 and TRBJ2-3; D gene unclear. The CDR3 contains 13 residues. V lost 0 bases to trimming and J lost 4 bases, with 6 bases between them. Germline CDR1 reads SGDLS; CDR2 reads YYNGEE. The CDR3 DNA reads TGTGCCAGCAGCGTAGGAGGACCAGATACGCAGTATTTT. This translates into CASSVGGPDTQYF. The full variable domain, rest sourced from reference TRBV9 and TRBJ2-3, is DSGVTQTPKHLITATGQRVTLRCSPRSGDLSVYWYQQSLDQGLQFLIQYYNGEERAKGNILERFSAQQFPDLHSELNLSSLELGDSALYFCASSVGGPDTQYFGPGTRLTVL.

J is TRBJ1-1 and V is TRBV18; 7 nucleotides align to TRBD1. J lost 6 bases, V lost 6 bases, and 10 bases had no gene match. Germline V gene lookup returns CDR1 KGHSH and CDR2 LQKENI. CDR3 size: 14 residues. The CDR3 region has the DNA TGTGCCAGCTCGCCGGACAGGCTTAACGCTGAAGCTTTCTTT. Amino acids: CASSPDRLNAEAFF.

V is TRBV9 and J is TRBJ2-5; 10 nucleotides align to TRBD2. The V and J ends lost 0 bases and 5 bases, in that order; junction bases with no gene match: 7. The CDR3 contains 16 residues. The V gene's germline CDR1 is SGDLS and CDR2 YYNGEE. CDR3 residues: CASSVESSGGGETQYF. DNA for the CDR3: TGTGCCAGCAGCGTAGAGTCTAGCGGGGGCGGGGAGACCCAGTACTTC.

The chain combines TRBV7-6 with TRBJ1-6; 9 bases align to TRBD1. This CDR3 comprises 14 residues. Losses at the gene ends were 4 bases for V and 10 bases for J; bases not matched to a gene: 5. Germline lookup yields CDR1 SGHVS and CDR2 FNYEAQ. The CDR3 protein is CASSSNRGQSPLHF. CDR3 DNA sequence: TGTGCCAGCAGCTCCAACAGGGGGCAGTCACCCCTCCACTTT.

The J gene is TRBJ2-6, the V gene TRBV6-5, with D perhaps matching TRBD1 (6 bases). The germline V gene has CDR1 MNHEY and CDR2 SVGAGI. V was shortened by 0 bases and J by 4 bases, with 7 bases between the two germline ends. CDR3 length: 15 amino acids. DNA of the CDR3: TGTGCCAGCAGTTACTCACAGGGAGGGGCCAACGTCCTGACTTTC. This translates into CASSYSQGGANVLTF.